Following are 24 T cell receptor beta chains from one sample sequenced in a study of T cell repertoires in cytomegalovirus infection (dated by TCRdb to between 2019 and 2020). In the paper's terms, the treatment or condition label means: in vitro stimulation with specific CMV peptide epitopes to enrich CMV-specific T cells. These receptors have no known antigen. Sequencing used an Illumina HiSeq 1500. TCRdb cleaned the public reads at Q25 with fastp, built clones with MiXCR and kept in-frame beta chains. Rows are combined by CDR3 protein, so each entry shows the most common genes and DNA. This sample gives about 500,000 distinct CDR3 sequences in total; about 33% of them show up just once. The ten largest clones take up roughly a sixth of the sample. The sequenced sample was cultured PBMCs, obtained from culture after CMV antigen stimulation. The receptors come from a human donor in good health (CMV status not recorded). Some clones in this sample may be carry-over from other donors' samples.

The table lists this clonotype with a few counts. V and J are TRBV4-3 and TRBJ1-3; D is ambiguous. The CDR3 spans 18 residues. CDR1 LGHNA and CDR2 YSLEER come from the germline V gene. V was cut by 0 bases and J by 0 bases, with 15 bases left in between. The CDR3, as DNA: TGCGCCAGCAGCCAAGATATTCTAGCGCCCGGCTCTGGAAACACCATATATTTT. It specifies CASSQDILAPGSGNTIYF.

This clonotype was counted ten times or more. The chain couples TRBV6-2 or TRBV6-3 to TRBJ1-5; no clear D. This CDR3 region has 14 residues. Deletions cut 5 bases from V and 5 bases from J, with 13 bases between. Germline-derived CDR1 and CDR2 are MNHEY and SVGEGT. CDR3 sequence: CASSPGRRDQPQHF. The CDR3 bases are TGTGCCAGCAGTCCCGGACGGAGGGATCAGCCCCAGCATTTT.

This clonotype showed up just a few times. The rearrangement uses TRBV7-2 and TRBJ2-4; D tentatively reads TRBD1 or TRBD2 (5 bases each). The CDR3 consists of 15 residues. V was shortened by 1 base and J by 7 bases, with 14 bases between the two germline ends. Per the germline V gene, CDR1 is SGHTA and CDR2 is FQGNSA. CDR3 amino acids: CASSLGGTQKNIQYF. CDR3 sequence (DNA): TGTGCCAGCAGCTTAGGAGGGACGCAAAAGAACATTCAGTACTTC.

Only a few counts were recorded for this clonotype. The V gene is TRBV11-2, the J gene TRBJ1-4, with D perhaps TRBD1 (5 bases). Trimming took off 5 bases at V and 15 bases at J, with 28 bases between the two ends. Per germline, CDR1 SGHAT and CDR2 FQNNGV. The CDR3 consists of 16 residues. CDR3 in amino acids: CASSMPSGTGIPEVFF. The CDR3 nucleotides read TGTGCCAGCAGCATGCCCTCCGGGACGGGGATCCCGGAGGTGTTTTTT. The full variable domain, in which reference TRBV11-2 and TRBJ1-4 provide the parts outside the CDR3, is EAGVAQSPRYKIIEKRQSVAFWCNPISGHATLYWYQQILGQGPKLLIQFQNNGVVDDSQLPKDRFSAERLKGVDSTLKIQPAKLEDSAVYLCASSMPSGTGIPEVFFGSGTQLSVL.

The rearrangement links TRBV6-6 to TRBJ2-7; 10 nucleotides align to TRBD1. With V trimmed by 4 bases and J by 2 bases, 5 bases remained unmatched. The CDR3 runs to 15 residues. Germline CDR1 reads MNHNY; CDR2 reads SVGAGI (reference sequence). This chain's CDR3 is CASSLSGTGAYEQYV. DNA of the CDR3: TGTGCCAGCAGTTTATCCGGGACAGGGGCCTACGAGCAGTACGTC.

CDR3 nucleotide sequence: TGTGCCAGCAGCTTAATCAGGGGGCATGGCTACACCTTC. Encoded protein: CASSLIRGHGYTF. The chain joins TRBV7-2 to TRBJ1-2; 8 bases line up with TRBD1. The CDR3 contains 13 residues. Germline V gene sequence: CDR1 SGHTA, CDR2 FQGNSA. J lost 6 bases, V lost 2 bases, and 2 bases had no gene match.

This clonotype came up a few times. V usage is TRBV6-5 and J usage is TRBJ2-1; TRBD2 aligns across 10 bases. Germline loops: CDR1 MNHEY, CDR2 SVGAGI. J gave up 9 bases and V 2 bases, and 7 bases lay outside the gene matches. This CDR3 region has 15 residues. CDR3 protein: CASSYRTSGWSEQFF. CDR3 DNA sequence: TGTGCCAGCAGTTACAGGACTAGCGGTTGGAGTGAGCAGTTCTTC.

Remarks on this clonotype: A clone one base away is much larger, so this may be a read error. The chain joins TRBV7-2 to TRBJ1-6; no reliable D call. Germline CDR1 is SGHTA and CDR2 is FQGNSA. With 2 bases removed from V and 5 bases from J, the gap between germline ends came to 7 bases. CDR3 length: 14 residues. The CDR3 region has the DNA TGTGCCAGCAGCTTAATAAGCGATAATTCACCCCTCCACTTT. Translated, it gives CASSLISDNSPLHF.

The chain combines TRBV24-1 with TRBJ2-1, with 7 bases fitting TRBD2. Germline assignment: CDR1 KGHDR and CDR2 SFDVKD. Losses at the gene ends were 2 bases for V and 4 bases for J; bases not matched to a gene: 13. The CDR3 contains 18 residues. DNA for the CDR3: TGTGCCACCAGTGATTCTGACAGAGCGGGACTGGCTTACAATGAGCAGTTCTTC. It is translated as CATSDSDRAGLAYNEQFF.

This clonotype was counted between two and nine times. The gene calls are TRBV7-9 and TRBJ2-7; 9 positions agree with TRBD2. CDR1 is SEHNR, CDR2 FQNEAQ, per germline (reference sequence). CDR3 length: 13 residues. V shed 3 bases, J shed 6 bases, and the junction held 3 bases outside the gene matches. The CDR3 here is CASSFQAGGEQYV. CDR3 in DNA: TGTGCCAGCAGCTTTCAAGCGGGAGGCGAGCAGTACGTC.

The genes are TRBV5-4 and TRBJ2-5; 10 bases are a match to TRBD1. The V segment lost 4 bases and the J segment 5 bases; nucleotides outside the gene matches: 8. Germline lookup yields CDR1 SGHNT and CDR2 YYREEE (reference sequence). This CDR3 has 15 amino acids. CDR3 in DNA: TGTGCCAGCAGCGGGACCGGGACAGGGGACGAGACCCAGTACTTC. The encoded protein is CASSGTGTGDETQYF.

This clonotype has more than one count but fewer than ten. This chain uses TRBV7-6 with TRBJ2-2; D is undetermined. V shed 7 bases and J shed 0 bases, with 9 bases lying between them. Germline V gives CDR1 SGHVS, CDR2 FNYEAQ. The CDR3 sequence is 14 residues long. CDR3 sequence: CASTLNSNTGELFF. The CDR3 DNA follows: TGTGCCAGCACCCTAAATTCGAACACCGGGGAGCTGTTTTTT. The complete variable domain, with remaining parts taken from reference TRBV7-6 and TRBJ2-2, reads GAGVSQSPRYKVTKRGQDVALRCDPISGHVSLYWYRQALGQGPEFLTYFNYEAQQDKSGLPNDRFSAERPEGSISTLTIQRTEQRDSAMYRCASTLNSNTGELFFGEGSRLTVL.

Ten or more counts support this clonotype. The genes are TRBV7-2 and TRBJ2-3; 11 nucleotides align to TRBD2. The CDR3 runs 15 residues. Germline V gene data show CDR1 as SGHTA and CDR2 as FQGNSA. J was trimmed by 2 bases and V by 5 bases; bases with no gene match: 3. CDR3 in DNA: TGTGCCAGCAGCCCACTAGCGGGAGCCACAGATACGCAGTATTTT. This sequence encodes CASSPLAGATDTQYF.

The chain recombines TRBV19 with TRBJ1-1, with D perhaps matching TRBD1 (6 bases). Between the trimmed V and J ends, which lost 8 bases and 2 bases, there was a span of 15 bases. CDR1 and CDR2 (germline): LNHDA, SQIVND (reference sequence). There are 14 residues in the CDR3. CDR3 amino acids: CASGRQQGNTEAFF. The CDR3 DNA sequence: TGTGCCAGTGGGCGTCAACAGGGAAACACTGAAGCTTTCTTT.

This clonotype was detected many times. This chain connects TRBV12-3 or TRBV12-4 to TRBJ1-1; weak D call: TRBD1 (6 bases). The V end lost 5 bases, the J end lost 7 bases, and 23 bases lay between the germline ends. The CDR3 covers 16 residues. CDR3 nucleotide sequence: TGTGCCAGCAGTCCACCTGGGGCAGGGGCTTTGAATGAAGCTTTCTTT. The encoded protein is CASSPPGAGALNEAFF.

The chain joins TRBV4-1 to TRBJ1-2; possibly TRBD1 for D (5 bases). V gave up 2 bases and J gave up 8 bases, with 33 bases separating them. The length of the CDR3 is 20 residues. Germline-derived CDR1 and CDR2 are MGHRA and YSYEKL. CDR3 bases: TGCGCCAGCAGCCAATTCAGAATGACAGTTAGGTCTCCCCTGAGTGGGGGCTACACCTTC. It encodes CASSQFRMTVRSPLSGGYTF.

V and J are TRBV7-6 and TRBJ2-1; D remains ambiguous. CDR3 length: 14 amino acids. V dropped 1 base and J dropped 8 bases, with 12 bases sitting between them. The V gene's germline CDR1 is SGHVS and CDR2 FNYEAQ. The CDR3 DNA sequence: TGTGCCAGCAGCTTAGGGCGCCTAGTTGATGAGCAGTTCTTC. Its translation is CASSLGRLVDEQFF.

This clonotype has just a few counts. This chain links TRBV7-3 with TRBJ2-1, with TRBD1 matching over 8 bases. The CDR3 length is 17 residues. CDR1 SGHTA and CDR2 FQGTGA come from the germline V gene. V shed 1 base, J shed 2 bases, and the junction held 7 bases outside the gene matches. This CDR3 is CASSLNPRGLPYNEQFF. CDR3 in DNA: TGTGCCAGCAGCTTAAACCCCAGGGGGCTCCCCTACAATGAGCAGTTCTTC.

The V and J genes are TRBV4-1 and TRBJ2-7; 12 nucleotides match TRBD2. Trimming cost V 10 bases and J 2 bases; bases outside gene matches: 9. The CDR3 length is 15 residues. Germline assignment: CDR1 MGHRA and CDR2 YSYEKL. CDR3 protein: CANTSRLAGAYEQYF. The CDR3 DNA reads TGCGCCAACACCTCCCGACTAGCGGGAGCCTACGAGCAGTACTTC.

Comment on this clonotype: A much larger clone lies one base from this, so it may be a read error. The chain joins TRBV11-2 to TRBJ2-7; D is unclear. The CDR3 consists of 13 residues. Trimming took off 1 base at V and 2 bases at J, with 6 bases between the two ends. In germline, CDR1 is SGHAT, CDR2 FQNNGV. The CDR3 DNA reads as TGTGCCAGCAGCTTAGCACAGACCTACGAGCAGTACTTC. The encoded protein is CASSLAQTYEQYF.

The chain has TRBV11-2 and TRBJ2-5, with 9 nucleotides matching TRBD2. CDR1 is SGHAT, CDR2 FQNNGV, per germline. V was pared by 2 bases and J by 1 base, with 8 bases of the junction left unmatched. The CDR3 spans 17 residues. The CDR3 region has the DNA TGTGCCAGCAGCTTACGTGTTGGCGGGAGGGTCCAAGAGACCCAGTACTTC. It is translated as CASSLRVGGRVQETQYF.

The CDR3 spells CSATLVGYTF. The CDR3 DNA is TGCAGTGCTACTTTGGTAGGCTACACCTTC. The chain links TRBV20-1 to TRBJ1-2; D remains ambiguous. Germline V CDR1 and CDR2: DFQATT, SNEGSKA (reference sequence). The V end was cut by 4 bases, the J end by 8 bases, with 8 bases between. The CDR3 consists of 10 residues.

The chain's CDR3 is CASRRKREGHNEQFF. The CDR3 DNA reads as TGTGCCAGCAGAAGAAAGCGGGAGGGGCACAATGAGCAGTTCTTC. This chain joins TRBV12-3 or TRBV12-4 and TRBJ2-1, with TRBD2 identical over 10 bases. V lost 6 bases, J lost 5 bases, and 7 bases stayed unmatched. The CDR3 extends over 15 amino acids.

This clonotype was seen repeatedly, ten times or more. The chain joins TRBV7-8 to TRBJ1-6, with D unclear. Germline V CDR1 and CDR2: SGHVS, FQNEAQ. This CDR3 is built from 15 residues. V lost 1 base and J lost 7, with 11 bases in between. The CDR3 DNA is TGTGCCAGCAGCTTAGACACGGGGAAAAATTCACCCCTCCACTTT. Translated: CASSLDTGKNSPLHF. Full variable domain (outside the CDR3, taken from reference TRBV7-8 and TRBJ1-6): GAGVSQSPRYKVAKRGQDVALRCDPISGHVSLFWYQQALGQGPEFLTYFQNEAQLDKSGLPSDRFFAERPEGSVSTLKIQRTQQEDSAVYLCASSLDTGKNSPLHFGNGTRLTVT.